The following is a T cell receptor (beta chain) sequence with its context. Unmatched junction bases numbered 2, after V lost 0 bases and J lost 8 bases. CDR1 and CDR2 from the germline V gene are SGHRS and YFSETQ. This CDR3 spans 14 amino acids. This entry belongs to a study of shared clonotypes between healthy human individuals. Produced via immunoSEQ multiplex PCR; TCRdb's table is partial and in-frame only. The sample gives some 2,100,000 clones, approximately 96% of which show up once; over 0.1% is in the top ten. CD4+ cells yielded CD45RA+ naive and CD45RA-negative memory subsets. The chain joins TRBV5-1 to TRBJ1-4; 9 positions agree with TRBD1. Sequenced: naive CD4+ T cells sorted from blood. Subset given: CD45RA+ positively selected. This clonotype was obtained from a man aged 18 to 29 in good health. CDR3 residues: CASSLGTGVEKLFF. The CDR3 nucleotides read TGCGCCAGCAGCTTGGGGACAGGGGTGGAAAAACTGTTTTTT.